The source of this T cell receptor beta chain is a study of T cells in Graves' hyperthyroidism and ophthalmopathy. Overall study: Prior to any treatment, at the point of initial diagnosis, peripheral blood was collected.

The study enrolled patients aged 18 to 65 with newly diagnosed hyperthyroidism of under 2 months' duration. Orbital computed tomography, thyroid ultrasound, serum thyroxine and TRAb, and clinical symptoms together informed the diagnoses. RNA transcripts gave rise to amplified TCR beta CDR3 regions. TCR CDR3 regions were first amplified by RT-PCR with HTBI primers. TCRdb re-called the multiplex PCR reads through MiXCR, storing one row per CDR3 protein. The repertoire holds 300,000 or so distinct CDR3 sequences, with around 20% as singletons. This clonotype has ten or more counts. The specimen was blood. This TCR derives from a woman aged 45-65 years with Graves' hyperthyroidism.

CDR3 sequence reads: CASSLARDGELFF. Here the CDR3 DNA reads TGCGCCAGCAGCTTGGCCAGGGACGGGGAGCTGTTTTTT. This chain uses TRBV5-1 with TRBJ2-2; possible D gene TRBD1, 5 bases. V was shortened by 0 bases and J by 7 bases, with 7 bases between the two germline ends. The CDR3 consists of 13 residues. Germline V gene data show CDR1 as SGHRS and CDR2 as YFSETQ. The variable domain in full, with the rest retrieved from reference TRBV5-1 and TRBJ2-2, is KAGVTQTPRYLIKTRGQQVTLSCSPISGHRSVSWYQQTPGQGLQFLFEYFSETQRNKGNFPGRFSGRQFSNSRSEMNVSTLELGDSALYLCASSLARDGELFFGEGSRLTVL.